Below, one T cell receptor beta chain is given with its context. Its antigen is currently unknown. Other nucleotide sequences in the sample specify the same CDR3. As defined, naive CD8 cells were CD45RO-negative and positively selected for CCR7, with terminally differentiated effector memory CD45RA+ cells excluded. The donor population consisted of healthy HIV-negative adults with no recent acute infections or vaccinations. The data were taken from a study of shared clonotypes between healthy human individuals. Across the study: Each donor's CD8 memory used one plate, CD8 naive two, each CD4 subset three.

General study points: Clonotype sharing across four donors was observed for around 4.8% of naive CD4 clonotypes.

This CDR3 has 12 amino acids. V was trimmed by 3 bases and J by 6 bases, leaving 6 bases between them. CDR1 MDHEN and CDR2 SYDVKM come from the germline V gene. Over several immunoSEQ plates, each subset's genomic DNA was distributed in even portions. Libraries were prepared by immunoSEQ multiplex PCR; TCRdb keeps only in-frame clonotypes and omits some of them. In the table there are roughly 600,000 clones, roughly 98% of which are singletons. The V call is TRBV28, the J call TRBJ2-1; a possible D gene is TRBD2 (6 bases). The sequence was obtained from a man aged 30 to 39 in good health. Sequenced input: naive CD8+ T cells sorted from blood. Here the CDR3 reads CASSLGGNEQFF. The CDR3 DNA is TGTGCCAGCAGTTTGGGGGGCAATGAGCAGTTCTTC. Full variable domain (rest looked up from reference TRBV28 and TRBJ2-1): DVKVTQSSRYLVKRTGEKVFLECVQDMDHENMFWYRQDPGLGLRLIYFSYDVKMKEKGDIPEGYSVSREKKERFSLILESASTNQTSMYLCASSLGGNEQFFGPGTRLTVL.